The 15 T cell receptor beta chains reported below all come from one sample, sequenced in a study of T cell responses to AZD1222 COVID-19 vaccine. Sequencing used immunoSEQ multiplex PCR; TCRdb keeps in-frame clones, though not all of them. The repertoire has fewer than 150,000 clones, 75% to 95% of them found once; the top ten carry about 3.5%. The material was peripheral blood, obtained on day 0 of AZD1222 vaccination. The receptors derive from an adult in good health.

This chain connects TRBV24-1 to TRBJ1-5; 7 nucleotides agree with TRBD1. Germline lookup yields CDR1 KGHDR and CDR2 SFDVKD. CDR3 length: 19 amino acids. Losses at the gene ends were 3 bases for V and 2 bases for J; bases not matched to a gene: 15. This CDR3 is CATSDRRQGKGAGNQPQHF. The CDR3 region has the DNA TGTGCCACCAGTGATCGAAGACAGGGAAAAGGAGCGGGCAATCAGCCCCAGCATTTT.

The CDR3 loop reads CASSFGSRGETQYF. The CDR3 bases are TGTGCCAGCAGCTTCGGGAGCCGTGGAGAGACCCAGTACTTC. The V call is TRBV7-2, the J call TRBJ2-5, with D possibly matching TRBD2 (6 bases). The CDR3 loop spans 14 amino acids. Per the germline V gene, CDR1 is SGHTA and CDR2 is FQGNSA. V was pared by 3 bases and J by 4 bases, with 12 bases between.

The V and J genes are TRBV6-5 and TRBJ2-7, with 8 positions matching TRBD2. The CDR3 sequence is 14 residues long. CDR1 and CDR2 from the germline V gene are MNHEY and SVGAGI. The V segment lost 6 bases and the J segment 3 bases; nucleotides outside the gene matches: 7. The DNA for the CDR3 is TGTGCCAGCAGCCTAGCTAGCGGGCACTACGAGCAGTACTTC. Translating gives CASSLASGHYEQYF.

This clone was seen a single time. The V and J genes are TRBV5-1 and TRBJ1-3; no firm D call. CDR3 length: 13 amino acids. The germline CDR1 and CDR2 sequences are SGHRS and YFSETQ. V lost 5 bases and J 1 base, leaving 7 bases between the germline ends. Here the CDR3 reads CASRSGSGNTIYF. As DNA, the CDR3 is TGCGCCAGCAGATCCGGGTCTGGAAACACCATATATTTT. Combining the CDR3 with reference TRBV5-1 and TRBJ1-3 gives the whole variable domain KAGVTQTPRYLIKTRGQQVTLSCSPISGHRSVSWYQQTPGQGLQFLFEYFSETQRNKGNFPGRFSGRQFSNSRSEMNVSTLELGDSALYLCASRSGSGNTIYFGEGSWLTVV.

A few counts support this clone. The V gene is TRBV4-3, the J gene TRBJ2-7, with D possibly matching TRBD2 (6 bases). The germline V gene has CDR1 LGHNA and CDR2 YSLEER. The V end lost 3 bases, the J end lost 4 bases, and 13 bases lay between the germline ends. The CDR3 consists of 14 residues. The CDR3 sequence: CASSQRGSGYEQYF. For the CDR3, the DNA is TGCGCCAGCAGCCAGCGGGGTTCGGGATACGAGCAGTACTTC.

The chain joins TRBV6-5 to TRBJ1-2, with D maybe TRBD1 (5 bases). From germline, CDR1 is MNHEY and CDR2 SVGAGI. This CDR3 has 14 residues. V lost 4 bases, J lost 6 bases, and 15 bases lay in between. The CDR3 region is CASSLSGGWHGYTF. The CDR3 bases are TGTGCCAGCAGTTTGTCGGGGGGGTGGCATGGCTACACCTTC.

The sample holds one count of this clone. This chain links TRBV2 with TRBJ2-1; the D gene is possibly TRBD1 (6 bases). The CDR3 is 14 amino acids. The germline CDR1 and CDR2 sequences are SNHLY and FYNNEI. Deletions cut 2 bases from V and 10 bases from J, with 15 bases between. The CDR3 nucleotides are TGTGCCAGCAGTGAATTTGCAGGGGTATCGGAGCAGTTCTTC. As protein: CASSEFAGVSEQFF.

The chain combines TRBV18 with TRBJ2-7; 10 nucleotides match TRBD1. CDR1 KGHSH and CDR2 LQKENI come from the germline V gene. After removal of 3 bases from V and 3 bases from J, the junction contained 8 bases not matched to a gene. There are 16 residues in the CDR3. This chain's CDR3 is CASSPLSGTGVYEQYF. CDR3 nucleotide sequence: TGTGCCAGCTCACCTCTAAGTGGGACAGGGGTCTACGAGCAGTACTTC.

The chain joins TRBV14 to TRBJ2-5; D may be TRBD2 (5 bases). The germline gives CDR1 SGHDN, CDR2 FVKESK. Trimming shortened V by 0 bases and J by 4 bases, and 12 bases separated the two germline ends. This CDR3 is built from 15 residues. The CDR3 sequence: CASSQDTRLRETQYF. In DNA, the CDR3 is TGTGCCAGCAGCCAAGATACGAGACTACGAGAGACCCAGTACTTC.

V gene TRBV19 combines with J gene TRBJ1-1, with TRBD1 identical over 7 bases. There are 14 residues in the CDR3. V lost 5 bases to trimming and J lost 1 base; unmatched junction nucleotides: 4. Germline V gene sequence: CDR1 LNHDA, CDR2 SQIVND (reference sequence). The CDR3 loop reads CASSSRGGNTEAFF. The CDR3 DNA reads TGTGCCAGTAGTTCCAGGGGGGGGAACACTGAAGCTTTCTTT.

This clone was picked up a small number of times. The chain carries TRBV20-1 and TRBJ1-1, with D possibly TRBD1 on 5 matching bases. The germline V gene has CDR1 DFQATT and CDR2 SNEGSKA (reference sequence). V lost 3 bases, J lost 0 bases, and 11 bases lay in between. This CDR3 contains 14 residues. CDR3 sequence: CSASRDRMNTEAFF. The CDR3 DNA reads TGCAGTGCTAGTCGGGACCGCATGAACACTGAAGCTTTCTTT.

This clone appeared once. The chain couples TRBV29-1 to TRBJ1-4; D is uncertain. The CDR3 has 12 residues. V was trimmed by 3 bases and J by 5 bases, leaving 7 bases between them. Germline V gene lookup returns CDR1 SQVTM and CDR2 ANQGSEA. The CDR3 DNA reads TGCAGCGTTGAGGGGAAAAATGAAAAACTGTTTTTT. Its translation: CSVEGKNEKLFF.

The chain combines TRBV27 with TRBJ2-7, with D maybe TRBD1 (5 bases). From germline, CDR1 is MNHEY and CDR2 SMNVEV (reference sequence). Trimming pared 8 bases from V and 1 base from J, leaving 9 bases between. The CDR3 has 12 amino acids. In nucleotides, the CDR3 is TGTGCCAGCGGAACAGGATCCTACGAGCAGTACTTC. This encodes CASGTGSYEQYF.

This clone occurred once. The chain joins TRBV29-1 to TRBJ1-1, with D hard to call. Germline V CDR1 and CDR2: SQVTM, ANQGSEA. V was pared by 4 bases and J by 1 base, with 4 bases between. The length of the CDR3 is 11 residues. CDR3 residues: CSVGRNTEAFF. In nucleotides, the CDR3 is TGCAGCGTTGGCAGGAACACTGAAGCTTTCTTT. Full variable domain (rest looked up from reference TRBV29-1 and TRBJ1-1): SAVISQKPSRDICQRGTSLTIQCQVDSQVTMMFWYRQQPGQSLTLIATANQGSEATYESGFVIDKFPISRPNLTFSTLTVSNMSPEDSSIYLCSVGRNTEAFFGQGTRLTVV.

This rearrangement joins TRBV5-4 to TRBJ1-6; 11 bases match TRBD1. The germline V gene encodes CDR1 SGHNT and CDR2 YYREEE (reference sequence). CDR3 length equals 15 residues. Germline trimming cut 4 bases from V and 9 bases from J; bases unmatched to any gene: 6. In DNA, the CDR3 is TGTGCCAGCAGCGAGGGACAGGGGGGGGTTTCACCCCTCCACTTT. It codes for CASSEGQGGVSPLHF.